The clone carrying this T cell receptor (beta chain) occurred many times. Its antigen is unidentified. This sample was included in a study of T cells in Graves' hyperthyroidism and ophthalmopathy. Study findings and constraints: Progression to ophthalmopathy was predicted a median of 6.5 months early.

Using RNA transcripts as the source, TCR beta CDR3 regions were amplified. Researchers ran a first-round RT-PCR on the TCR CDR3 using the HTBI primer set. TCRdb recomputed calls from the multiplex PCR reads with MiXCR, one row per CDR3 protein. The profile shows about 560,000 distinct CDR3 sequences, 40% to 55% of them singletons. In patients aged 18 to 65, hyperthyroidism was newly diagnosed, with duration under 2 months. Exclusion criteria comprised uncontrolled infection, other autoimmune disease, pregnancy or lactation. Sequencing was carried out using peripheral blood or thyroid tissue (not recorded which). This clonotype was obtained from a woman under 30 with Graves' hyperthyroidism.

The CDR3: CSVEVAGANYGYTF. In DNA, the CDR3 is TGCAGCGTTGAGGTGGCAGGGGCTAACTATGGCTACACCTTC. V and J are TRBV29-1 and TRBJ1-2; D may be TRBD1 (6 bases). V dropped 3 bases and J dropped 0 bases, with 11 bases sitting between them. Looked up from germline, CDR1 is SQVTM and CDR2 is ANQGSEA. This CDR3 comprises 14 residues.